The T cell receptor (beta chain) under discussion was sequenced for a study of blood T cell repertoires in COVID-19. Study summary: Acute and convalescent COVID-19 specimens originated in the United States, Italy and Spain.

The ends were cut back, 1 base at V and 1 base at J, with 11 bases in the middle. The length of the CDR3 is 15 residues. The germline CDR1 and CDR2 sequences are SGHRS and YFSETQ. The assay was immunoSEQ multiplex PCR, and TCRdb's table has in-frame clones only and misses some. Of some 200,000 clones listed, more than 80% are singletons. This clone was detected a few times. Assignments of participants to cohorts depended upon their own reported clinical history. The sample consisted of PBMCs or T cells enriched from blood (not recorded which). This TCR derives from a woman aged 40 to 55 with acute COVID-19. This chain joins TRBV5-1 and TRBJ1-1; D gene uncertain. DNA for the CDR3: TGCGCCAGCAGCTTGTATCAATCCAGGAACACTGAAGCTTTCTTT. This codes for CASSLYQSRNTEAFF.